Listed below are T cell receptor beta chains from one sample, sequenced in a study of CD8 T cells in Susac syndrome. TCRdb recomputed calls from the immunoSEQ multiplex PCR reads with MiXCR, one row per CDR3 protein. The profile shows some 300,000 distinct CDR3 sequences, about 89% of them singletons. Material: CD8+ T cells from PBMCs. The receptor set was obtained from a human donor with multiple sclerosis. Each CDR3 is given with its conserved first and last residue.

V gene: TRBV12-3/TRBV12-4
CDR3 length: 14
CDR3 protein: CASSLSGGYTEAFF

V gene: TRBV27
CDR3 length: 15
CDR3 protein: CASSYGTTGTGELFF

V gene: TRBV20-1
CDR3 length: 13
CDR3 protein: CSADSASGGEQFF

V gene: TRBV25-1
CDR3 length: 13
CDR3 protein: CATSYTNTGELFF

V gene: TRBV19
CDR3 length: 14
CDR3 protein: CASTWGTGLTEAFF

V gene: TRBV28
CDR3 length: 16
CDR3 protein: CASSLLSESGANVLTF

V gene: TRBV28
CDR3 length: 14
CDR3 protein: CASVSWVGYNEQFF

V gene: TRBV23-1
CDR3 length: 16
CDR3 protein: CASSQGNGAGTNEQFF

V gene: TRBV12-3/TRBV12-4
CDR3 length: 12
CDR3 protein: CASSFFGSPLHF

V gene: TRBV6-2/TRBV6-3
CDR3 length: 16
CDR3 protein: CASSFLAGTGTDTQYF

V gene: TRBV11-1
CDR3 length: 19
CDR3 protein: CASSAPLAGTTRSYNEQFF